This TCR beta chain was captured by sequencing in a study of blood T cell repertoires in COVID-19. Germline values: CDR1 MNHEY, CDR2 SMNVEV (reference sequence). This CDR3 spans 14 amino acids. As for this clone: A read error may account for a junction end that differs from germline.

Seattle patients were enrolled during active infection and followed longitudinally. Data came from immunoSEQ multiplex PCR; TCRdb stores just in-frame clones and leaves some out. The profile shows around 310,000 clones, 90% of them singletons. The sequenced material came from peripheral blood. The chain uses TRBV27 and TRBJ2-1, with 15 bases lining up with TRBD2. The receptor's source is a middle-aged woman with COVID-19, enrolled during active disease. The CDR3, as DNA: TGTGCCAGCAGTCCAGGACTAGCGGGGGGGAATGGGGTCTTC. Translating gives CASSPGLAGGNGVF.